This T cell receptor (beta chain) was documented in a study of blood T cell repertoires in COVID-19. For the study at large: Researchers got acute and convalescent COVID-19 samples from the United States, Italy and Spain.

The germline gives CDR1 SGHRS, CDR2 YFSETQ. The CDR3 contains 15 residues. The trim removed 4 bases at V and 6 bases at J, leaving 11 bases unmatched. The table came from immunoSEQ multiplex PCR; TCRdb's copy has only in-frame clones and leaves some out. Of some 250,000 clones listed, nearly 90% are singletons. The sequenced material came from peripheral blood. This TCR derives from a woman aged 30 to 39 with acute or convalescent COVID-19. The V gene is TRBV5-1, the J gene TRBJ2-7; TRBD1 matches 9 bases. The CDR3, as DNA: TGCGCCAGCAGCCCGCCCGGGACAGGGTTTTCCGAGCAGTACTTC. Its protein product is CASSPPGTGFSEQYF.